The rows below give T cell receptor beta chains drawn from one sample of a study of response to subunit inactivated influenza vaccine. TCRdb re-derived calls from the RT-PCR reads in MiXCR, one entry per CDR3 protein. The sample lists about 530,000 distinct CDR3 sequences; around 11% were seen once. The sample was PBMCs from blood, taken on the day of vaccination. These receptors were collected from a man aged 50-59 years who received an inactivated influenza vaccine. Each CDR3 is given with its conserved first and last residue. The D gene is left open where the match is weak. The size of a clone is reported for some rows only, either as once, few or many, or as a class for expanded clones.

D gene | J gene | V gene | clone size | CDR3 protein | CDR3 DNA
TRBD1 | TRBJ2-3 | TRBV6-2/TRBV6-3 | many | CASSGTASTDTQYF | TGTGCCAGCAGTGGGACAGCTAGCACAGATACGCAGTATTTT
TRBD1 | TRBJ1-2 | TRBV18 | . | CASSPRTGVYGYTF | TGTGCCAGCTCACCCCGGACAGGGGTCTATGGCTACACCTTC
. | TRBJ2-3 | TRBV29-1 | . | CSVEVSGADTQYF | TGCAGCGTTGAAGTTTCCGGGGCAGATACGCAGTATTTT
. | TRBJ2-1 | TRBV6-2/TRBV6-3 | few | CASSPLLVREQFF | TGTGCCAGCAGCCCCTTACTAGTCCGTGAGCAGTTCTTC
. | TRBJ2-1 | TRBV9 | . | CASSVATGSGGSYNEQFF | TGTGCCAGCAGCGTAGCTACGGGTTCGGGCGGATCTTACAATGAGCAGTTCTTC
TRBD1 | TRBJ1-1 | TRBV7-2 | few | CASSSPQGAVRAFF | TGTGCCAGCAGCTCCCCCCAGGGGGCGGTTCGGGCTTTCTTT
. | TRBJ2-7 | TRBV28 | . | CASSTPAWVRTQGGEQYF | TGTGCCAGCAGTACTCCGGCCTGGGTCAGGACCCAAGGGGGCGAGCAGTACTTC
. | TRBJ1-2 | TRBV5-5 | . | CASSLGYTGQGNGYTF | TGTGCCAGCAGCTTGGGGTATACGGGGCAGGGGAATGGCTACACCTTC
TRBD1 | TRBJ1-1 | TRBV4-1 | few | CASSHRQGENTEAFF | TGCGCCAGCAGCCACCGACAGGGTGAAAACACTGAAGCTTTCTTT
TRBD1 | TRBJ2-3 | TRBV7-9 | . | CASSQRTGDLTDTQYF | TGTGCCAGCAGCCAAAGAACAGGGGACCTCACAGATACGCAGTATTTT
TRBD1 | TRBJ2-7 | TRBV6-2/TRBV6-3 | . | CASKSGQGLVEYEQYF | TGTGCCAGCAAGTCGGGACAGGGTCTCGTTGAGTACGAGCAGTACTTC
. | TRBJ1-5 | TRBV4-1 | few | CASSLTGPYSNQPQHF | TGCGCCAGCAGTTTAACAGGGCCCTATAGCAATCAGCCCCAGCATTTT
. | TRBJ2-1 | TRBV19 | . | CASSPVGGINEQFF | TGTGCCAGTAGTCCAGTTGGGGGGATCAATGAGCAGTTCTTC
TRBD2 | TRBJ2-3 | TRBV27 | many | CASSFGTKTDTQYF | TGTGCCAGCAGTTTCGGGACTAAAACAGATACGCAGTATTTT
. | TRBJ2-3 | TRBV24-1 | few | CATSDLDRPSTDTQYF | TGTGCCACCAGTGACTTGGACAGACCTAGCACAGATACGCAGTATTTT
. | TRBJ1-5 | TRBV3-1 | . | CASSQVSSNQPQHF | TGTGCCAGCAGCCAAGTGTCTAGCAATCAGCCCCAGCATTTT
TRBD1 | TRBJ2-7 | TRBV12-3/TRBV12-4 | few | CASSPKGTGGNEQYF | TGTGCCAGCAGCCCGAAAGGGACAGGGGGGAACGAGCAGTACTTC
. | TRBJ2-1 | TRBV20-1 | . | CSARRTNEQFF | TGCAGTGCTAGACGGACGAATGAGCAGTTCTTC
. | TRBJ2-2 | TRBV5-1 | many | CASGNGELFF | TGCGCCAGCGGTAACGGGGAGCTGTTTTTT
. | TRBJ2-1 | TRBV9 | . | CASSVEARGNEQFF | TGTGCCAGCAGCGTAGAAGCTAGGGGCAATGAGCAGTTCTTC
TRBD2 | TRBJ2-3 | TRBV27 | few | CASSLLGGGHTDTQYF | TGTGCCAGCAGTTTATTAGGCGGGGGGCACACAGATACGCAGTATTTT
TRBD1 | TRBJ1-2 | TRBV6-5 | . | CASSYPLSQGDYGYTF | TGTGCCAGCAGTTACCCGCTTTCCCAGGGGGACTATGGCTACACCTTC
TRBD2 | TRBJ2-7 | TRBV7-6 | few | CASSPGTSGGLGTPYEQYF | TGTGCCAGCAGCCCTGGGACTAGCGGGGGCCTGGGCACCCCCTACGAGCAGTACTTC
. | TRBJ2-7 | TRBV7-2 | . | CASSSRYGFYEQYF | TGTGCCAGCAGCTCCCGCTATGGGTTCTACGAGCAGTACTTC
TRBD1 | TRBJ2-2 | TRBV30 | . | CAGQGNTGELFF | TGCGCCGGACAGGGGAACACCGGGGAGCTGTTTTTT
. | TRBJ1-1 | TRBV20-1 | few | CSARMGGEEAFF | TGCAGTGCTAGGATGGGAGGGGAGGAAGCTTTCTTT
. | TRBJ2-7 | TRBV4-2 | . | CASSQDLRNYEQYF | TGTGCCAGCAGCCAAGATCTACGGAACTACGAGCAGTACTTC
TRBD2 | TRBJ2-2 | TRBV10-3 | . | CATGGFDGELFF | TGTGCCACGGGGGGGTTTGACGGGGAGCTGTTTTTT
. | TRBJ2-3 | TRBV6-2/TRBV6-3 | many | CATFLAAGSDTQYF | TGTGCCACCTTCCTGGCCGCGGGGTCGGATACGCAGTATTTT
TRBD2 | TRBJ2-5 | TRBV7-2 | few | CASTKTSGNYQETQYF | TGTGCCAGCACCAAGACTAGCGGAAACTACCAAGAGACCCAGTACTTC
TRBD1 | TRBJ1-2 | TRBV6-1 | . | CASSARDRANGYTF | TGTGCCAGCAGTGCCCGGGACAGGGCTAATGGCTACACCTTC
. | TRBJ1-2 | TRBV5-1 | . | CASSLEGTSNYGYTF | TGCGCCAGCAGCTTGGAGGGTACAAGTAACTATGGCTACACCTTC
. | TRBJ2-1 | TRBV27 | few | CASRQRLVGEQFF | TGTGCCAGCAGACAAAGACTAGTAGGCGAGCAGTTCTTC
. | TRBJ2-2 | TRBV14 | few | CASSFGRRGSGELFF | TGTGCCAGCAGCTTCGGAAGGAGGGGGTCCGGGGAGCTGTTTTTT
. | TRBJ2-2 | TRBV10-3 | . | CATLVGYTANTGELFF | TGTGCCACCCTTGTGGGGTACACCGCGAACACCGGGGAGCTGTTTTTT
. | TRBJ1-1 | TRBV4-2 | . | CASSREGGMNTEAFF | TGTGCCAGCAGCAGGGAGGGGGGTATGAACACTGAAGCTTTCTTT
. | TRBJ2-3 | TRBV4-1 | . | CASSQRGNTDTQYF | TGCGCCAGCAGCCAAAGGGGGAACACAGATACGCAGTATTTT
. | TRBJ2-3 | TRBV3-1 | few | CASSQGAGPFQTDTQYF | TGTGCCAGCAGCCAAGGGGCGGGCCCCTTTCAAACAGATACGCAGTATTTT
TRBD1 | TRBJ2-1 | TRBV7-2 | few | CASSLEARGLEQFF | TGTGCCAGCAGCTTAGAGGCCAGGGGGCTTGAGCAGTTCTTC
. | TRBJ2-5 | TRBV4-2 | . | CASSQDTEQETQYF | TGTGCCAGCAGCCAAGATACAGAACAAGAGACCCAGTACTTC
TRBD1 | TRBJ1-2 | TRBV2 | . | CASRMTGADYGYTF | TGTGCCAGCAGGATGACAGGGGCGGACTATGGCTACACCTTC
. | TRBJ1-2 | TRBV12-3/TRBV12-4 | . | CASSGRGVIYF | TGTGCCAGCAGTGGCCGCGGGGTAATCTACTTC
TRBD2 | TRBJ2-7 | TRBV29-1 | . | CSVSTSGSSYEQYF | TGCAGCGTTAGTACTAGCGGGAGCTCCTACGAGCAGTACTTC
. | TRBJ1-1 | TRBV20-1 | . | CSGTRENTEAFF | TGCAGTGGCACCAGGGAGAACACTGAAGCTTTCTTT
. | TRBJ1-4 | TRBV7-2 | many | CASSAQGGTNEKLFF | TGTGCCAGCAGCGCTCAGGGCGGAACTAATGAAAAACTGTTTTTT
. | TRBJ2-5 | TRBV9 | few | CASSPGGGRETQYF | TGTGCCAGCAGCCCGGGGGGCGGGAGAGAGACCCAGTACTTC
. | TRBJ2-5 | TRBV6-1 | . | CASSGRLGAETQYF | TGTGCCAGCAGTGGCAGGTTAGGAGCGGAGACCCAGTACTTC
TRBD1 | TRBJ2-5 | TRBV28 | few | CASSAGTGWETQYF | TGTGCCAGCAGTGCTGGGACAGGGTGGGAGACCCAGTACTTC
TRBD1 | TRBJ2-4 | TRBV12-3/TRBV12-4 | . | CASSSIPGTGKDIQYF | TGTGCCAGCAGTTCGATCCCCGGGACAGGGAAGGACATTCAGTACTTC
. | TRBJ2-1 | TRBV12-3/TRBV12-4 | many | CASSSDTYNEQFF | TGTGCCAGCAGTTCGGACACATACAATGAGCAGTTCTTC
TRBD2 | TRBJ2-2 | TRBV6-1 | few | CASRRLADNTGELFF | TGTGCCAGCAGGAGACTAGCGGACAACACCGGGGAGCTGTTTTTT
TRBD2 | TRBJ2-5 | TRBV5-1 | . | CASSPNGLARSETQYF | TGCGCCAGCAGCCCTAACGGACTAGCGCGTTCCGAGACCCAGTACTTC
TRBD1 | TRBJ1-5 | TRBV20-1 | many | CSASKDRANQPQHF | TGCAGTGCCTCGAAGGACAGGGCCAATCAGCCCCAGCATTTT